What follows are 24 T cell receptor beta chains derived from one specimen sequenced in a study of identical twins. MiXCR, run by TCRdb on the 5' RACE reads, gives a single entry per CDR3 protein. The sample records approximately 700,000 distinct CDR3 sequences, less than 7% being singletons. The sample taken for sequencing was naive T cells sorted from blood. All receptors come from a man aged 18 to 29 in good health.

This clonotype has a count of ten or more. V usage is TRBV4-1 and J usage is TRBJ2-7; D is uncertain. The V gene's germline CDR1 is MGHRA and CDR2 YSYEKL. CDR3 length: 13 amino acids. V gave up 0 bases and J gave up 10 bases, with 13 bases separating them. CDR3 residues: CASSQEGNGVQYV. In DNA form, the CDR3 reads TGCGCCAGCAGCCAAGAAGGAAACGGAGTTCAGTACGTC.

The chain employs TRBV4-3 and TRBJ1-3, with D uncertain. CDR1 and CDR2 from the germline V gene are LGHNA and YSLEER. This CDR3 region has 15 residues. The ends were cut back, 0 bases at V and 0 bases at J, with 6 bases in the middle. Here the CDR3 reads CASSQEWSSGNTIYF. CDR3 bases: TGCGCCAGCAGCCAAGAATGGAGCTCTGGAAACACCATATATTTT.

The chain combines TRBV27 with TRBJ1-1; the D is unclear. CDR1 and CDR2 from the germline V gene are MNHEY and SMNVEV (reference sequence). The germline V and J ends were trimmed by 8 bases and 5 bases, with 9 bases remaining between them. This CDR3 contains 11 residues. CDR3 coding DNA: TGTGCCAGCTACACGGGAACTGAAGCTTTCTTT. Its translation: CASYTGTEAFF.

This clonotype turned up a few times. This chain joins TRBV6-1 and TRBJ2-1; D possibly uses TRBD1 or TRBD2 (5 bases each). The ends were cut back, 8 bases at V and 6 bases at J, with 17 bases in the middle. The germline V gene encodes CDR1 MNHNS and CDR2 SASEGT. CDR3 length: 14 amino acids. The CDR3 region has the DNA TGTGCCAGCTCAAAACTTGGGGGTTTCAATGAGCAGTTCTTC. Translated, it gives CASSKLGGFNEQFF.

The sample holds a few counts of this clonotype. The chain employs TRBV25-1 and TRBJ2-3; no clear D. CDR3 length: 12 residues. Germline CDR1 is MGHDK and CDR2 is SYGVNS. The ends were cut back, 8 bases at V and 3 bases at J, with 9 bases in the middle. The CDR3 sequence is CASGSFTDTQYF. CDR3 DNA: TGTGCCAGCGGCAGCTTTACAGATACGCAGTATTTT.

This clonotype has a count of ten or more. The V call is TRBV20-1, the J call TRBJ1-3; TRBD1 might be the D (6 bases). The CDR3 is made up of 15 amino acids. Deletions cut 3 bases from V and 0 bases from J, with 12 bases between. Germline V gene data show CDR1 as DFQATT and CDR2 as SNEGSKA (reference sequence). CDR3 region: CSARPGVDSGNTIYF. For the CDR3, the DNA is TGCAGTGCTAGGCCAGGGGTGGACTCTGGAAACACCATATATTTT.

This clonotype occurred many times. The chain is built from TRBV2 and TRBJ2-2; D remains ambiguous. The CDR3 has 14 residues. V lost 4 bases to trimming and J lost 6 bases, with 12 bases between them. CDR1 and CDR2 from the germline V gene are SNHLY and FYNNEI. Here the CDR3 reads CASSVGPRAGELFF. Written as DNA, the CDR3 is TGTGCCAGCAGTGTAGGTCCTCGGGCCGGGGAGCTGTTTTTT.

This clonotype was seen only a few times. The chain joins TRBV4-3 to TRBJ2-5, with TRBD2 matching 10 bases. The CDR3 runs to 20 residues. Germline loops: CDR1 LGHNA, CDR2 YSLEER. The trim removed 0 bases at V and 5 bases at J, leaving 18 bases unmatched. In nucleotides, the CDR3 is TGCGCCAGCAGCCAAGATATAAGTCTAGCGGGAGCCTCGTCTGCGGAGACCCAGTACTTC. Protein product: CASSQDISLAGASSAETQYF.

This clonotype was detected only a few times. The chain joins TRBV6-2 or TRBV6-3 to TRBJ2-3, with TRBD2 identical over 10 bases. The V gene's germline CDR1 is MNHEY and CDR2 SVGEGT. After removal of 4 bases from V and 1 base from J, the junction contained 5 bases not matched to a gene. The CDR3 runs to 16 residues. The CDR3 sequence is CASSFPGTSGTDTQYF. CDR3 nucleotide sequence: TGTGCCAGCAGTTTCCCCGGGACTAGCGGCACAGATACGCAGTATTTT.

This clonotype appeared many times. The J gene is TRBJ2-7, the V gene TRBV20-1; D is unresolved. CDR1 is DFQATT, CDR2 SNEGSKA, per germline (reference sequence). The CDR3 is made up of 11 amino acids. The CDR3, as DNA: TGCAGTGCTGGAGAGCTTAGGCAGCAGTACGTC. Translating it yields CSAGELRQQYV.

This clonotype was recorded many times. The J gene is TRBJ1-2, the V gene TRBV5-1; D may be TRBD1 (6 bases). V lost 2 bases to trimming and J lost 0 bases, with 8 bases between them. CDR1 and CDR2 (germline): SGHRS, YFSETQ. CDR3 length: 14 amino acids. In DNA form, the CDR3 reads TGCGCCAGCAGCTTACAGGGAGCTAACTATGGCTACACCTTC. Its translation: CASSLQGANYGYTF.

The chain uses TRBV7-9 and TRBJ2-3; possibly TRBD1 or TRBD2 for D (5 bases each). V was cut by 5 bases and J by 6 bases, with 9 bases left in between. The CDR3 loop spans 12 amino acids. In germline, CDR1 is SEHNR, CDR2 FQNEAQ (reference sequence). CDR3 nucleotides: TGTGCCAGCAGCGGGGACGTTGATACGCAGTATTTT. Its translation: CASSGDVDTQYF.

V gene TRBV24-1 combines with J gene TRBJ2-3; 11 bases are shared with TRBD2. The CDR3 is 13 residues long. Germline V gives CDR1 KGHDR, CDR2 SFDVKD. The ends lost 3 bases at V and 15 bases at J; junction bases unmatched: 7. CDR3 DNA sequence: TGTGCCACCAGTGATCGCGGGACTAGCGGTCCCTATTTT. Its protein product is CATSDRGTSGPYF.

This clonotype showed up many times. The chain has TRBV12-3 or TRBV12-4 and TRBJ2-1, with 8 bases aligning to TRBD2. The V gene end was trimmed by 8 bases and the J gene end by 3 bases; junction bases not matched to a gene: 3. The CDR3 sequence is 13 residues long. CDR3 nucleotide sequence: TGTGCCAGCCTAGCGGGTGACTACAATGAGCAGTTCTTC. Its translation is CASLAGDYNEQFF.

This clonotype was seen only a few times. The chain is built from TRBV11-2 and TRBJ2-2; no firm D call. There are 15 residues in the CDR3. Germline V gives CDR1 SGHAT, CDR2 FQNNGV. V was cut by 1 base and J by 6 bases, with 12 bases left in between. Here the CDR3 DNA reads TGTGCCAGCAGCTTAGGGTTCTCCGCCCCCGGGGAGCTGTTTTTT. Encoded protein: CASSLGFSAPGELFF.

This clonotype was found many times. The chain couples TRBV27 to TRBJ2-1, with TRBD2 matching 7 bases. With V trimmed by 6 bases and J by 4 bases, 12 bases remained unmatched. Germline V lookup: CDR1 MNHEY, CDR2 SMNVEV (reference sequence). The CDR3 spans 16 residues. The CDR3 region is CASRGGGGRRYNEQFF. The CDR3 nucleotides read TGTGCCAGCAGGGGGGGAGGCGGGAGACGATACAATGAGCAGTTCTTC.

This clonotype was counted ten times or more. The chain carries TRBV4-3 and TRBJ2-3, with 10 nucleotides matching TRBD2. Losses at the gene ends were 4 bases for V and 4 bases for J; bases not matched to a gene: 8. The CDR3 has 16 residues. CDR1 is LGHNA and CDR2 is YSLEER in the germline V gene. The CDR3 region has the DNA TGCGCCAGCAGCCCCTTAGCGGGAGGAGAGGCAGATACGCAGTATTTT. It encodes CASSPLAGGEADTQYF.

This clonotype was observed a handful of times. The chain joins TRBV29-1 to TRBJ1-2; TRBD1 aligns across 12 bases. This CDR3 comprises 16 residues. Germline V gene sequence: CDR1 SQVTM, CDR2 ANQGSEA. Losses at the gene ends were 7 bases for V and 3 bases for J; bases not matched to a gene: 12. The CDR3 coding sequence is TGCAGCGCTAGAACGGGGACAGGGGGCGCGGACTATGGCTACACCTTC. Translation gives CSARTGTGGADYGYTF.

The rearrangement joins TRBV6-1 to TRBJ2-6; D ambiguous. Trimming cost V 8 bases and J 2 bases, with 10 bases left between them. CDR1 and CDR2 from the germline V gene are MNHNS and SASEGT. This CDR3 region has 14 residues. The CDR3 loop reads CASQIGAGANVLTF. The CDR3 DNA is TGTGCCAGCCAAATTGGGGCTGGGGCCAACGTCCTGACTTTC.

This clonotype has just a few counts. J is TRBJ1-5 and V is TRBV12-5; D is ambiguous. This CDR3 spans 17 amino acids. CDR1 and CDR2 (germline): LGHNT, FRNRAP. Trimming removed 5 bases at V and 0 bases at J, with 17 bases between. DNA of the CDR3: TGTGCTAGTGGTCCAGACTACGCCCTGGGTAGCAATCAGCCCCAGCATTTT. It codes for CASGPDYALGSNQPQHF.

In its sample, this clonotype was seen a few times. The chain joins TRBV15 to TRBJ1-4; D possibly corresponds to TRBD1 (5 bases). The germline V gene encodes CDR1 LNHNV and CDR2 YYDKDF (reference sequence). V was cut by 1 base and J by 4 bases, with 16 bases left in between. The CDR3 has 17 residues. CDR3: CATSRVPPRTFNEKLFF. Written as DNA, the CDR3 is TGTGCCACCAGCAGAGTCCCCCCTCGGACATTTAATGAAAAACTGTTTTTT.

In its sample, this clonotype was seen many times. The chain recombines TRBV12-3 or TRBV12-4 with TRBJ2-3; TRBD1 might be the D (6 bases). Trimming removed 7 bases at V and 2 bases at J, with 16 bases between. The CDR3 consists of 15 residues. The CDR3: CASTFIQGFTDTQYF. The CDR3, as DNA: TGTGCCAGCACCTTCATACAGGGCTTCACAGATACGCAGTATTTT.

The chain couples TRBV11-3 to TRBJ2-2; a possible D gene is TRBD1 (5 bases). The germline V gene has CDR1 SGHNT and CDR2 YENEEA. The CDR3 is 15 amino acids. V lost 5 bases and J lost 8, with 18 bases in between. DNA for the CDR3: TGTGCCAGCAGCCAGGGATTACCAACCACTGGGGAGCTGTTTTTT. Translating it yields CASSQGLPTTGELFF.

This clonotype was seen repeatedly, ten times or more. V usage is TRBV20-1 and J usage is TRBJ1-5; D gene unclear. The length of the CDR3 is 14 residues. Trimming cost V 1 base and J 5 bases, with 12 bases left between them. Germline V CDR1 and CDR2: DFQATT, SNEGSKA (reference sequence). The CDR3 DNA follows: TGCAGTGCTAGAGGCCAGCTACCCTATCAGCCCCAGCATTTT. This codes for CSARGQLPYQPQHF.